This paragraph covers one T cell receptor (beta chain) sequence. The data derive from a study of cytomegalovirus exposure and HLA in healthy donors. The CDR3 runs 17 residues. V was clipped by 1 base and J by 6 bases; unmatched bases: 10. Germline V gives CDR1 SGHTA, CDR2 FQGTGA. PCR employed 60 Vbeta and 13 Jbeta primers. Only in-frame clones appear in the TCRdb table, and some are missing; sequencing was by immunoSEQ multiplex PCR. The repertoire consists of roughly 130,000 clones, with 84% occurring once and the leading ten covering 3%. This chain links TRBV7-3 with TRBJ2-1; 9 nucleotides agree with TRBD2. Sequencing was carried out using PBMCs. This TCR was recovered from a woman younger than 35 in good health and CMV-seropositive. In DNA, the CDR3 is TGTGCCAGCAGCTTAAGAGGGGCGGGGGGGCTCGTCAATGAGCAGTTCTTC. Translation: CASSLRGAGGLVNEQFF.